This T cell receptor beta chain was sequenced during a study of T-cell memory formation after mild COVID-19. CDR1 is SGHDT and CDR2 is YYEEEE in the germline V gene. This CDR3 is 17 amino acids long. The ends were cut back, 4 bases at V and 0 bases at J, with 14 bases in the middle. TCRdb re-called the 5' RACE reads with MiXCR, one entry per CDR3 protein. The sample includes around 200,000 distinct CDR3 sequences, roughly 18% of them seen just once. This sequence was found in a man aged 18 to 29 who had mild COVID-19 (a few samples of this study predate the infection). Cell type and time point are not known. V and J are TRBV5-6 and TRBJ2-6; D gene ambiguous. Sequencing input: PBMCs or a T cell subset sorted from them (not recorded which). This chain's CDR3 is CASSPFTLLSGANVLTF. The CDR3 DNA reads TGTGCCAGCAGCCCCTTTACTTTGCTCTCTGGGGCCAACGTCCTGACTTTC.